The following is a T cell receptor beta chain sequence with its context. No antigen is known for it. The data were taken from a study of PD-L1 blockade in urothelial cancer. Study details: Blood yielded a median of approximately 130,000 T cells per sample.

There are 16 residues in the CDR3. Per the germline V gene, CDR1 is GTSNPN and CDR2 is SVGIG (reference sequence). The ends lost 0 bases at V and 9 bases at J; junction bases unmatched: 10. The templates were synthetic TCR analogs, and they were spiked into each PCR. Only in-frame clones appear in the TCRdb table, and some are missing; sequencing was by immunoSEQ multiplex PCR. Of about 48,000 clones listed, 75% to 90% were seen once; the top ten hold 8.5% to 12%. Study outcomes and limitations: Durable benefit accompanied greater 3-week expansion of tumor-associated blood clones.

Regarding time point: peripheral blood 6 weeks after treatment start. Patient disease was locally advanced or metastatic urothelial carcinoma. This chain uses TRBV30 with TRBJ1-6; 8 bases map to TRBD1. The starting material was PBMCs, obtained around atezolizumab (anti-PD-L1) treatment. The receptor comes from a man aged 55 to 70 with urothelial cancer. This CDR3 reads CAWSVPSGQGSSPLHF. The CDR3 DNA reads as TGTGCCTGGAGTGTCCCCTCCGGACAGGGCAGTTCACCCCTCCACTTT.